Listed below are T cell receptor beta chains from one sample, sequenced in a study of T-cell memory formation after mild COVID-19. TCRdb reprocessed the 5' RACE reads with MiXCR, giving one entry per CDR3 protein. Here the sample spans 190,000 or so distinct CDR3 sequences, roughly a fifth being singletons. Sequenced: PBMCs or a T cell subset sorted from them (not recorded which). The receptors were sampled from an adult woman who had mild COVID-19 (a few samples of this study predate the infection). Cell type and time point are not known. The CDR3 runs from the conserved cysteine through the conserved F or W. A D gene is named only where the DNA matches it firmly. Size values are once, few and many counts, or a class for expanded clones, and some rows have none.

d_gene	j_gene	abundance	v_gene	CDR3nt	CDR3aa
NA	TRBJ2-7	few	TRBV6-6	TGTGCCAGCAGGGGTAAAGCGTCCAGAGACTACGAGCAGTACTTC	CASRGKASRDYEQYF
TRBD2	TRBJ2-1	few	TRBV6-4	TGTGCCAGCAGTGACGGGACTAGCGGACCCAATGAGCAGTTCTTC	CASSDGTSGPNEQFF
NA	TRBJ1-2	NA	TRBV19	TGTGCCAGTAGTATCCCGATCGGACGGACGGCAAACTATGGCTACACCTTC	CASSIPIGRTANYGYTF
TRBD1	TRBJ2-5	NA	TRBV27	TGTGCCAGCAGTCCGTATCCCCGGGACAGGGGGCTGTACCAAGAGACCCAGTACTTC	CASSPYPRDRGLYQETQYF
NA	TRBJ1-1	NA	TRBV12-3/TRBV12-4	TGTGCCAGCAGTATCACAGGGCTACAGAACACTGAAGCTTTCTTT	CASSITGLQNTEAFF
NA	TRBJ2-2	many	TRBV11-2	TGTGCCAGCAGCAGCTTAAGGGGGTCCGGGGAGCTGTTTTTT	CASSSLRGSGELFF
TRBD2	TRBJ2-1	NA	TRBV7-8	TGTGCCAGCAGCCCCGCGGGGGGGCTCTACAATGAGCAGTTCTTC	CASSPAGGLYNEQFF
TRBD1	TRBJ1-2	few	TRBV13	TGTGCCAGCGTCTACAGGGGGGACTATGGCTACACCTTC	CASVYRGDYGYTF
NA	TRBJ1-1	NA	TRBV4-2	TGTGCCAGCAGCCAAGAGGCGGGAATGAACACTGAAGCTTTCTTT	CASSQEAGMNTEAFF
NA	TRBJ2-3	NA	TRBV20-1	TGCAGTGCTAGGGGGACTAGCACAGATACGCAGTATTTT	CSARGTSTDTQYF
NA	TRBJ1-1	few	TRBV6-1	TGTGCCAGCAGTGTTGGGACCCACTCCACCACTGAAGCTTTCTTT	CASSVGTHSTTEAFF
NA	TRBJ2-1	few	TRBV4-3	TGCGCCAGCAGCCATGAGACTACCTACAATGAGCAGTTCTTC	CASSHETTYNEQFF
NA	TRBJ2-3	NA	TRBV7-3	TGTGCCAGCAGCCCCTGGGTACTTCGTACGCAGTATTTT	CASSPWVLRTQYF
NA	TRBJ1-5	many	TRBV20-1	TGCAGTGCTACAGACGGCAGAGAAAATCAGCCCCAGCATTTT	CSATDGRENQPQHF
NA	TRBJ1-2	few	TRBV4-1	TGCGCCAGCAGCCAAGTCAGTATTGGAGGCTACACCTTC	CASSQVSIGGYTF
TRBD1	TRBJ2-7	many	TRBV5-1	TGCGCCAGCAGCAACAGGGGACAGGATAAGTATCTTGAGTACTTC	CASSNRGQDKYLEYF
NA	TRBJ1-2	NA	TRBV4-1	TGCGCCAGCAGCCAAGTGTCAAACTATGGCTACACCTTC	CASSQVSNYGYTF
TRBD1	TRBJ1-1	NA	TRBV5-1	TGCGCCAGCAGCCCCGGGACAGGGAGAACGAACACTGAAGCTTTCTTT	CASSPGTGRTNTEAFF
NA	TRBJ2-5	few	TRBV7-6	TGTGCCAGCACGGCTTACCAAGAGACCCAGTACTTC	CASTAYQETQYF